The present T cell receptor (beta chain) was sequenced within a study of blood T cell repertoires in COVID-19. As for the study in general: COVID-19 samples, acute and convalescent, were from the United States, Italy and Spain. T cells, B-cell-depleted T cells, or PBMCs provided the cDNA or gDNA that served as material.

Between the trimmed V and J ends, which lost 3 bases and 8 bases, there was a span of 10 bases. Germline lookup yields CDR1 MNHEY and CDR2 SVGEGT. The CDR3 is 12 residues long. As handled by the study authors: Amplifying reference gene primers gave estimates of nucleated cell counts. TCRdb keeps only in-frame clones here, not all; method: immunoSEQ multiplex PCR. V and J calls and clone size are as listed in that table; D and trimming were resolved from the DNA. The sample lists 200,000 or so clones, around four fifths occurring once. The V call is TRBV6-2 or TRBV6-3, the J call TRBJ1-1, with D possibly matching TRBD1 (5 bases). The sequenced material came from peripheral blood. This receptor was taken from a woman aged 55 to 70 who had recovered from COVID-19. The CDR3 nucleotides are TGTGCCAGCAGTTATGAGGGGAGGGAAGCTTTCTTT. It encodes CASSYEGREAFF.